What follows are 5 T cell receptor beta chains derived from one specimen sequenced in a study of T cell responses to AZD1222 COVID-19 vaccine. Libraries were prepared by immunoSEQ multiplex PCR; TCRdb keeps only in-frame clonotypes and omits some of them. The sample lists some 150,000 clones, 80% to 85% occurring once. The source material was peripheral blood, sampled on day 0 of MenACWY control vaccination. These receptors all come from an adult in good health.

J is TRBJ1-1 and V is TRBV29-1; 10 positions match TRBD1. The trim removed 7 bases at V and 4 bases at J, leaving 6 bases unmatched. CDR1 is SQVTM, CDR2 ANQGSEA, per germline. The CDR3 is made up of 13 amino acids. This CDR3 reads CSAGDRGSTEAFF. The CDR3 DNA is TGCAGCGCCGGGGACAGGGGAAGCACTGAAGCTTTCTTT.

This rearrangement joins TRBV7-9 to TRBJ1-6, with TRBD1 matching over 8 bases. This CDR3 has 15 amino acids. Per the germline V gene, CDR1 is SEHNR and CDR2 is FQNEAQ (reference sequence). Trimming took 5 bases from V and 9 from J; bases not matched to a gene: 9. The CDR3 region has the DNA TGTGCCAGCAGCCCCGGACAGGGAGGGATTTCACCCCTCCACTTT. Translation: CASSPGQGGISPLHF.

This clone occurred a few times. The V and J genes are TRBV6-5 and TRBJ2-5; 10 bases are a match to TRBD1. Per germline, CDR1 MNHEY and CDR2 SVGAGI. The CDR3 totals 15 residues. The J segment lost 3 bases and the V segment lost 2 bases, leaving 3 bases of the junction unmatched. CDR3 coding DNA: TGTGCCAGCAGTTACGGGACAGGGGTGAAAGAGACCCAGTACTTC. Its protein is CASSYGTGVKETQYF.

This sequence joins TRBV6-1 and TRBJ2-1; D is ambiguous. The V gene's germline CDR1 is MNHNS and CDR2 SASEGT. The CDR3 runs 13 residues. V was trimmed by 3 bases and J by 12 bases, leaving 15 bases between them. The CDR3 spells CASSDVSSIRQFF. As DNA, the CDR3 is TGTGCCAGCAGTGATGTATCGAGTATTAGGCAGTTCTTC.

The rearrangement joins TRBV7-6 to TRBJ1-6; D is unclear. The CDR3 runs to 11 residues. Germline lookup yields CDR1 SGHVS and CDR2 FNYEAQ. Trimming pared 4 bases from V and 10 bases from J, leaving 5 bases between. CDR3 protein: CASSSDSPLHF. In DNA form, the CDR3 reads TGTGCCAGCAGCTCCGACTCACCCCTCCACTTT.